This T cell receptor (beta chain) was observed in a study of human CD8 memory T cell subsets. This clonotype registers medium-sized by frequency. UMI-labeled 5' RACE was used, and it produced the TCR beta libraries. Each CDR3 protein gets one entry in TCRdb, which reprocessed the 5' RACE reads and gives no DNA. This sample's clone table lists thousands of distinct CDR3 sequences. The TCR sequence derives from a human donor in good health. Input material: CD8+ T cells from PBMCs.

This chain's CDR3 is CASSNGGGADGYTF. The rearrangement joins TRBV5-1 to TRBJ1-2; the TCRdb D gene call, TRBD1, has no DNA to confirm it. The CDR3 length is 14 residues. CDR1 and CDR2 from the germline V gene are SGHRS and YFSETQ.